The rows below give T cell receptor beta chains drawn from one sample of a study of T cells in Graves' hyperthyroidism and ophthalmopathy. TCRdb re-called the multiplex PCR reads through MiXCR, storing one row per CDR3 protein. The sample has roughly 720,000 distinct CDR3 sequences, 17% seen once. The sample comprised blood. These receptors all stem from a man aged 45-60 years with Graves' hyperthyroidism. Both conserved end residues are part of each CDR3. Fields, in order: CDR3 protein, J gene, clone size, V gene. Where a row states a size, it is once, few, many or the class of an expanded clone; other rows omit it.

CDR3aa: CASSWNEDTQYF; j_gene: TRBJ2-3; abundance: many; v_gene: TRBV5-1
CDR3aa: CSARGPTGNGELFF; j_gene: TRBJ2-2; abundance: many; v_gene: TRBV20-1
CDR3aa: CASSWDYWEETQYF; j_gene: TRBJ2-5; abundance: many; v_gene: TRBV7-2
CDR3aa: CSAHGRLQDSPLHF; j_gene: TRBJ1-6; abundance: .; v_gene: TRBV20-1
CDR3aa: CASSLGGTSGSYETQYF; j_gene: TRBJ2-5; abundance: few; v_gene: TRBV11-2
CDR3aa: CASSPQYRDTQHF; j_gene: TRBJ1-5; abundance: few; v_gene: TRBV28
CDR3aa: CASSLGDRDYEQYF; j_gene: TRBJ2-7; abundance: .; v_gene: TRBV5-1
CDR3aa: CSVEDLRGKGADTQYF; j_gene: TRBJ2-3; abundance: many; v_gene: TRBV29-1
CDR3aa: CASSYRDRQPQHF; j_gene: TRBJ1-5; abundance: many; v_gene: TRBV12-3/TRBV12-4
CDR3aa: CASRGRGLPEAFF; j_gene: TRBJ1-1; abundance: .; v_gene: TRBV6-1
CDR3aa: CASSLMSGDVIYEQYF; j_gene: TRBJ2-7; abundance: .; v_gene: TRBV27
CDR3aa: CASSQDWKGPQPQHF; j_gene: TRBJ1-5; abundance: .; v_gene: TRBV3-1
CDR3aa: CASSLEVAGVPDTQYF; j_gene: TRBJ2-3; abundance: few; v_gene: TRBV5-4
CDR3aa: CASTRERDRGSEQYF; j_gene: TRBJ2-7; abundance: .; v_gene: TRBV7-2
CDR3aa: CASSLVLASGSYNEQFF; j_gene: TRBJ2-1; abundance: many; v_gene: TRBV11-1
CDR3aa: CASSRGTTKGYTF; j_gene: TRBJ1-2; abundance: many; v_gene: TRBV13
CDR3aa: CASTLELAGAYEQYF; j_gene: TRBJ2-7; abundance: many; v_gene: TRBV7-9
CDR3aa: CASSGGPYQETQYF; j_gene: TRBJ2-5; abundance: many; v_gene: TRBV2
CDR3aa: CASSSGTGTYREQFF; j_gene: TRBJ2-1; abundance: many; v_gene: TRBV11-2
CDR3aa: CASSSVAGGEAFF; j_gene: TRBJ1-1; abundance: many; v_gene: TRBV7-2
CDR3aa: CASSPGGQGNQPQHF; j_gene: TRBJ1-5; abundance: many; v_gene: TRBV28
CDR3aa: CASSGRSVDTQYF; j_gene: TRBJ2-3; abundance: many; v_gene: TRBV2
CDR3aa: CSVGEGGSNSPLHF; j_gene: TRBJ1-6; abundance: .; v_gene: TRBV29-1
CDR3aa: CASSRPNYGYTF; j_gene: TRBJ1-2; abundance: .; v_gene: TRBV7-2
CDR3aa: CSASSWNSNQPQHF; j_gene: TRBJ1-5; abundance: many; v_gene: TRBV20-1
CDR3aa: CASSQDRVVGYTF; j_gene: TRBJ1-2; abundance: few; v_gene: TRBV3-1
CDR3aa: CASSLVVLAGGTDTQYF; j_gene: TRBJ2-3; abundance: many; v_gene: TRBV7-2
CDR3aa: CASSPKGAGGLYEQYF; j_gene: TRBJ2-7; abundance: few; v_gene: TRBV7-9
CDR3aa: CSVELGSGNTIYF; j_gene: TRBJ1-3; abundance: .; v_gene: TRBV29-1
CDR3aa: CASSATRVGEQYF; j_gene: TRBJ2-7; abundance: .; v_gene: TRBV10-1
CDR3aa: CAITGRGGHEQYF; j_gene: TRBJ2-7; abundance: many; v_gene: TRBV10-3
CDR3aa: CASSQGRIRDSSYNEQFF; j_gene: TRBJ2-1; abundance: many; v_gene: TRBV14
CDR3aa: CASSTRTGRNIQYF; j_gene: TRBJ2-4; abundance: many; v_gene: TRBV2